Shown below are 20 T cell receptor beta chains from a single sample sequenced in a study of regulatory T cells in long-lasting Graves disease. Time point denoted: persistent/refractory GD, antithyroid drugs over 5 years with positive TRAb. RNA extracted from PBMCs served as the sequencing template. Library construction for TCR beta used iRepertoire HTBI primers and Arm-PCR of CDR3 regions. MiXCR, run by TCRdb on the multiplex PCR reads, gives a single entry per CDR3 protein. In the table there are 600,000 to 800,000 distinct CDR3 sequences, approximately 31% of which are singletons. Sample: peripheral blood mononuclear cells (PBMCs), taken when the disease was refractory, from a patient treated with antithyroid drugs. The receptors stem from a female donor with Graves disease.

This clonotype was seen many times. The genes are TRBV2 and TRBJ1-4, with D uncertain. Between the trimmed V and J ends, which lost 0 bases and 4 bases, there was a span of 6 bases. In germline, CDR1 is SNHLY, CDR2 FYNNEI. The CDR3 is 14 residues long. CDR3 DNA sequence: TGTGCCAGCAGTGAAGCTGTGGGTAATGAAAAACTGTTTTTT. Its protein is CASSEAVGNEKLFF.

Notes on this clonotype: An end of the junction does not agree with germline; a read error may underlie this. The chain is built from TRBV12-3 or TRBV12-4 and TRBJ1-2, with 7 bases fitting TRBD1. CDR3 length: 15 amino acids. The CDR3: CASSQKSTGTYGYTF. The CDR3 DNA reads as TGCGCCAGCAGCCAAAAATCGACAGGGACTTATGGCTACACCTTC.

This clonotype was seen once. The J gene is TRBJ2-7, the V gene TRBV20-1; 14 bases match TRBD2. CDR3 length: 18 amino acids. Germline V lookup: CDR1 DFQATT, CDR2 SNEGSKA (reference sequence). V lost 6 bases, J lost 6 bases, and 19 bases stayed unmatched. CDR3 sequence: CSAPRPGTSGRFDGEQYF. The CDR3 coding sequence is TGCAGTGCACCTCGACCCGGGACTAGCGGGAGATTTGACGGCGAGCAGTACTTC.

This clonotype was recorded at least ten times. The chain employs TRBV2 and TRBJ2-7; D may be TRBD1 (6 bases). CDR1 is SNHLY, CDR2 FYNNEI, per germline. Trimming cost V 5 bases and J 1 base, with 12 bases left between them. The CDR3 sequence is 14 residues long. CDR3 sequence reads: CASSYDRRSYEQYF. The CDR3 DNA is TGTGCCAGCAGTTATGACAGGCGATCCTACGAGCAGTACTTC.

This clonotype was observed at least ten times. This chain joins TRBV12-3 or TRBV12-4 and TRBJ2-7; 13 bases are a match to TRBD2. The CDR3 spans 15 residues. V lost 0 bases to trimming and J lost 5 bases; unmatched junction nucleotides: 1. CDR3 nucleotide sequence: TGTGCCAGCAGTTTAGCCGGACTAGCGGGAGACGAGCAGTACTTC. This gives the protein CASSLAGLAGDEQYF.

The rearrangement links TRBV29-1 to TRBJ1-1, with a possible D match to TRBD1 (5 bases). Germline V gene data show CDR1 as SQVTM and CDR2 as ANQGSEA. The CDR3 is 17 amino acids. V was trimmed by 7 bases and J by 6 bases, leaving 30 bases between them. CDR3 in amino acids: CSGGEAGLRGLSPEAFF. CDR3 in DNA: TGCAGCGGTGGAGAAGCGGGCCTAAGGGGTTTGAGTCCTGAAGCTTTCTTT.

This clonotype was observed a handful of times. This sequence joins TRBV30 and TRBJ1-5, with 9 bases aligning to TRBD1. The CDR3 extends over 15 amino acids. Looked up from germline, CDR1 is GTSNPN and CDR2 is SVGIG (reference sequence). Trimming removed 2 bases from V and 3 bases from J; junction bases left unmatched: 5. CDR3 bases: TGTGCCTGGAGTACCCGGGACAGGGTCAATCAGCCCCAGCATTTT. It encodes CAWSTRDRVNQPQHF.

This clonotype was counted only a few times. The V gene is TRBV19, the J gene TRBJ2-7, with 9 bases that match TRBD1. The CDR3 contains 16 residues. Germline V gene lookup returns CDR1 LNHDA and CDR2 SQIVND (reference sequence). J was trimmed by 3 bases and V by 3 bases; bases with no gene match: 9. The chain's CDR3 is CASSIVPGTGYYEQYF. DNA for the CDR3: TGTGCCAGTAGTATTGTTCCCGGGACAGGGTACTACGAGCAGTACTTC.

At least ten counts were recorded for this clonotype. V and J are TRBV20-1 and TRBJ1-2; D gene ambiguous. Germline-derived CDR1 and CDR2 are DFQATT and SNEGSKA (reference sequence). This CDR3 region has 12 residues. V was trimmed by 6 bases and J by 3 bases, leaving 11 bases between them. CDR3 sequence reads: CSAAGDDYGYTF. The DNA for the CDR3 is TGCAGTGCCGCCGGGGATGACTATGGCTACACCTTC.

This sequence joins TRBV7-9 and TRBJ2-5; TRBD2 might be the D (5 bases). Germline V gives CDR1 SEHNR, CDR2 FQNEAQ (reference sequence). The CDR3 covers 12 residues. V lost 4 bases to trimming and J lost 5 bases, with 8 bases between them. The CDR3 DNA reads as TGTGCCAGCAGCTGGAGAGGGGAGACCCAGTACTTC. Translation gives CASSWRGETQYF. Looking up the rest from reference TRBV7-9 and TRBJ2-5 gives the full variable domain: DTGVSQNPRHKITKRGQNVTFRCDPISEHNRLYWYRQTLGQGPEFLTYFQNEAQLEKSRLLSDRFSAERPKGSFSTLEIQRTEQGDSAMYLCASSWRGETQYFGPGTRLLVL.

The chain carries TRBV9 and TRBJ1-6; 9 nucleotides match TRBD1. CDR3 length: 15 amino acids. From germline, CDR1 is SGDLS and CDR2 YYNGEE. J was trimmed by 10 bases and V by 3 bases; bases with no gene match: 8. The CDR3 nucleotides are TGTGCCAGCAGCGCAAGGACAGGGGAAGGCTCACCCCTCCACTTT. Its protein is CASSARTGEGSPLHF.

This clonotype was seen more than once but under ten times. The V gene is TRBV5-1, the J gene TRBJ1-2, with D uncertain. Trimming stripped 1 base from V and 8 bases from J, with 12 bases between. The CDR3 is 13 amino acids. CDR1 and CDR2 (germline): SGHRS, YFSETQ. DNA of the CDR3: TGCGCCAGCAGCTTGCAGGACGCGAGCGGCTACACCTTC. Protein: CASSLQDASGYTF.

Only a few counts were recorded for this clonotype. The V gene is TRBV6-2 or TRBV6-3, the J gene TRBJ1-3, with 10 nucleotides matching TRBD1. Germline CDR1 and CDR2: MNHEY and SVGEGT. The CDR3 has 14 amino acids. Trimming removed 5 bases from V and 2 bases from J; junction bases left unmatched: 0. This chain's CDR3 is CASSGTGAGNTIYF. The CDR3 bases are TGTGCCAGCAGTGGGACAGGGGCTGGAAACACCATATATTTT.

The sample holds a few counts of this clonotype. The chain couples TRBV7-2 to TRBJ1-1, with D possibly being TRBD1 (6 bases). The CDR3 length is 17 residues. Per germline, CDR1 SGHTA and CDR2 FQGNSA. V was cut by 0 bases and J by 4 bases, with 18 bases left in between. CDR3 sequence: CASSLALTGRRSTEAFF. In DNA, the CDR3 is TGTGCCAGCAGCTTAGCTCTTACAGGGAGGCGGAGCACTGAAGCTTTCTTT.

V usage is TRBV28 and J usage is TRBJ2-3; 12 bases agree with TRBD2. CDR3 length: 15 residues. Germline CDR1 and CDR2: MDHEN and SYDVKM. Germline trimming cut 5 bases from V and 5 bases from J; bases unmatched to any gene: 5. The CDR3 spells CASSPSGRALDTQYF. In DNA, the CDR3 is TGTGCCAGCAGTCCTAGCGGGAGGGCCTTAGATACGCAGTATTTT.

This clonotype has a count of ten or more. The rearrangement links TRBV2 to TRBJ1-6, with TRBD1 matching 8 bases. The germline V gene encodes CDR1 SNHLY and CDR2 FYNNEI. The length of the CDR3 is 14 residues. J lost 6 bases, V lost 11 bases, and 9 bases had no gene match. The CDR3 nucleotides read TGTGCCGGTAAAAGGACAGGGATTAATTCACCCCTCCACTTT. Translated, it gives CAGKRTGINSPLHF.

The J gene is TRBJ1-1, the V gene TRBV14; D is uncertain. The V end was cut by 4 bases, the J end by 1 base, with 13 bases between. The CDR3 is 15 amino acids. In germline, CDR1 is SGHDN, CDR2 FVKESK. CDR3: CASSRWARKNTEAFF. CDR3 nucleotides: TGTGCCAGCAGCCGATGGGCTCGAAAGAACACTGAAGCTTTCTTT.

In this sample, this clonotype turned up a few times. The chain employs TRBV5-1 and TRBJ2-5; the D is unclear. This CDR3 region has 14 residues. Trimming left V 2 bases short and J 7 bases short, with 15 bases between. Per the germline V gene, CDR1 is SGHRS and CDR2 is YFSETQ. CDR3 nucleotide sequence: TGCGCCAGCAGCTTCGAGGACGGCAGAGCGACCCAGTACTTC. It codes for CASSFEDGRATQYF.

The chain is built from TRBV9 and TRBJ1-5; D is ambiguous. CDR3 size: 15 residues. With 0 bases removed from V and 4 bases from J, the gap between germline ends came to 11 bases. Per the germline V gene, CDR1 is SGDLS and CDR2 is YYNGEE. CDR3 amino acids: CASSVAGGMNQPQHF. CDR3 DNA: TGTGCCAGCAGCGTAGCTGGAGGGATGAATCAGCCCCAGCATTTT.

The rearrangement joins TRBV3-1 to TRBJ2-7, with TRBD2 matching over 10 bases. V lost 0 bases to trimming and J lost 5 bases; unmatched junction nucleotides: 4. The CDR3 covers 15 residues. Per the germline V gene, CDR1 is LGHDT and CDR2 is YNNKEL (reference sequence). CDR3 sequence: CASSQDGLAGDEQYF. DNA of the CDR3: TGTGCCAGCAGCCAAGATGGGCTAGCGGGAGACGAGCAGTACTTC.